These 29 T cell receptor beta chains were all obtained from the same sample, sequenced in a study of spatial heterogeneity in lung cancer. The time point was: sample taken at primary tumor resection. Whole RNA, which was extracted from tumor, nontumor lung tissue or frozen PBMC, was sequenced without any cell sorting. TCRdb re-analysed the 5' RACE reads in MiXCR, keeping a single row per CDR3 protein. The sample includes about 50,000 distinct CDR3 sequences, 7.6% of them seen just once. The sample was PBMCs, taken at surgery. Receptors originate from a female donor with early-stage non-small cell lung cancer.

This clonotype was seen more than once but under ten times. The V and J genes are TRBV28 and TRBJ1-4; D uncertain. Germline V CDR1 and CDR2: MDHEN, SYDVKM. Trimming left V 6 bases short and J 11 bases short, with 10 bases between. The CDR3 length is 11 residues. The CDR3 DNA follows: TGTGCCAGCAGAAACATTGAGAAACTGTTTTTT. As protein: CASRNIEKLFF.

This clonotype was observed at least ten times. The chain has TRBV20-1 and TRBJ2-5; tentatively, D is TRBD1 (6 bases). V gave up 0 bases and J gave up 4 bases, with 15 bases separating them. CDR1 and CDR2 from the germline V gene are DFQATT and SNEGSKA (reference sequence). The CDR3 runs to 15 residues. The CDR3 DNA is TGCAGTGCTAGAGATCCAACAGGGTCGGGAGAGACCCAGTACTTC. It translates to CSARDPTGSGETQYF.

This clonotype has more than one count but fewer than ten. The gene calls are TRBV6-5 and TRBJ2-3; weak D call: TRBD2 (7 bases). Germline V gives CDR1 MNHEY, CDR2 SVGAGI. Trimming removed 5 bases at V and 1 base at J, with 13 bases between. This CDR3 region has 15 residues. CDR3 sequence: CASSRGARGTDTQYF. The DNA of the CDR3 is TGTGCCAGCAGTCGGGGGGCGCGGGGCACAGATACGCAGTATTTT.

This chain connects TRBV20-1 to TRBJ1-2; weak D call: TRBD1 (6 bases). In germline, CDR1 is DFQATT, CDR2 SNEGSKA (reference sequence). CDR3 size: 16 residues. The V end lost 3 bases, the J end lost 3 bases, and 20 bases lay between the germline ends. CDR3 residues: CSASPLDSRVDYGYTF. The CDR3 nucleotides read TGCAGTGCTAGCCCCCTGGACAGCCGAGTTGACTATGGCTACACCTTC.

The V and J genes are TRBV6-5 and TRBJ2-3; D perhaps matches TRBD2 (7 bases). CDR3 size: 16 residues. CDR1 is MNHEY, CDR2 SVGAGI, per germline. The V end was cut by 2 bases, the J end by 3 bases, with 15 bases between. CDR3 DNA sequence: TGTGCCAGCAGTTACCTACCGCGGGGGCGGACAGATACGCAGTATTTT. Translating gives CASSYLPRGRTDTQYF.

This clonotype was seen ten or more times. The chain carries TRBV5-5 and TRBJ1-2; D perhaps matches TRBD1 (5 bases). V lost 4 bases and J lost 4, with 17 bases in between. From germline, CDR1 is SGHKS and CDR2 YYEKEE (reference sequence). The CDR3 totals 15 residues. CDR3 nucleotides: TGTGCCAGCAGCCTCACTAGGACATTCCGCTATGGCTACACCTTC. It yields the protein CASSLTRTFRYGYTF.

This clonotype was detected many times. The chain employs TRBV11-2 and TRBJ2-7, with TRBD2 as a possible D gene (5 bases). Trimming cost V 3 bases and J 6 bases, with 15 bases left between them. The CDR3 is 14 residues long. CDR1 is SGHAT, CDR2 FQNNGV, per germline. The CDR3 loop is CASSFGRGSIEQYF. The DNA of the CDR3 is TGTGCCAGCAGCTTCGGTCGGGGTTCGATCGAGCAGTACTTC. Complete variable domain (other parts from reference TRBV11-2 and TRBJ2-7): EAGVAQSPRYKIIEKRQSVAFWCNPISGHATLYWYQQILGQGPKLLIQFQNNGVVDDSQLPKDRFSAERLKGVDSTLKIQPAKLEDSAVYLCASSFGRGSIEQYFGPGTRLTVT.

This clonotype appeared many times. CDR3 sequence (DNA): TGTGCCAGCAGCCAAGCCGGGACTAGACCCAACAATGAGCAGTTCTTC. Residues: CASSQAGTRPNNEQFF. The chain has TRBV4-2 and TRBJ2-1, with 8 bases identical to TRBD2. V lost 1 base to trimming and J lost 5 bases; unmatched junction nucleotides: 7. CDR3 length: 16 residues. Germline V CDR1 and CDR2: LGHNA, YNFKEQ.

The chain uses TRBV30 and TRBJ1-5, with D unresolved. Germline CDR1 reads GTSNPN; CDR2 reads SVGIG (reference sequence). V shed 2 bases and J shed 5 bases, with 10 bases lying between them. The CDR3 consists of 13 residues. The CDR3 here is CAWSPSEDQPQHF. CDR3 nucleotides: TGTGCCTGGAGTCCGTCAGAGGATCAGCCCCAGCATTTT.

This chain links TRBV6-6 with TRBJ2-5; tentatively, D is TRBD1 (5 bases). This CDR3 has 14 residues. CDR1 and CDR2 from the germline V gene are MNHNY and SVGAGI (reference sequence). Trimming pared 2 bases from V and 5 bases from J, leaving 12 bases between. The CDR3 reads CASSYGEAGETQYF. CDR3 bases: TGTGCCAGCAGTTACGGAGAGGCAGGGGAGACCCAGTACTTC.

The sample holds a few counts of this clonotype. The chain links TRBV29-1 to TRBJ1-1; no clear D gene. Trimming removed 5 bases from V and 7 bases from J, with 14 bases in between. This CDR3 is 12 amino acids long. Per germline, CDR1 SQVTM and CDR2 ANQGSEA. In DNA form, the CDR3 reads TGCAGCGTTTTATCACAGCCCGATGAAGCTTTCTTT. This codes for CSVLSQPDEAFF.

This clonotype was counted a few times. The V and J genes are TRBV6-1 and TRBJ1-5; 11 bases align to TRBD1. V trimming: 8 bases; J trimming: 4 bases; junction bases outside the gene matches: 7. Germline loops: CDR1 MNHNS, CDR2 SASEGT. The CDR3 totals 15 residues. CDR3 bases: TGTGCCAGCGGGGTGGGGACAGGGGGAAATCAGCCCCAGCATTTT. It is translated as CASGVGTGGNQPQHF.

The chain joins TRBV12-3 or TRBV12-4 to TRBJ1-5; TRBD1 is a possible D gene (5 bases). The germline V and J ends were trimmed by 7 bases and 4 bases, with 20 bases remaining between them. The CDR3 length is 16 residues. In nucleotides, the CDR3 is TGTGCCAGCAACACTCACGGCCAGGGAAGAAATCAGCCCCAGCATTTT. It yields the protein CASNTHGQGRNQPQHF.

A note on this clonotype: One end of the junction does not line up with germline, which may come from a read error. CDR3 sequence: CASSDVLGHPNF. The CDR3, as DNA: TGTGCCAGCAGTGATGTCTTGGGACACCCGAACTTC. The chain carries TRBV2 and TRBJ2-7, with TRBD1 as a possible D gene (6 bases). Germline CDR1 and CDR2: SNHLY and FYNNEI. The CDR3 runs to 12 residues.

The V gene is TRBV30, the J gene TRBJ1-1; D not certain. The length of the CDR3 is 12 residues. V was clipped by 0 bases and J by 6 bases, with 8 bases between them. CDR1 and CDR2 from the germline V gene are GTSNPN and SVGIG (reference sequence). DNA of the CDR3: TGTGCCTGGAGTGTACCCAGCCCTGAAGCTTTCTTT. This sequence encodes CAWSVPSPEAFF.

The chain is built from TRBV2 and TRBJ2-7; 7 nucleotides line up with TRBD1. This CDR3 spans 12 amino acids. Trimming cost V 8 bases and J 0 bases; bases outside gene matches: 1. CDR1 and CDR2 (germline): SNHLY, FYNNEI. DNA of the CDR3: TGTGCCAGCGGGACAGACTCCTACGAGCAGTACTTC. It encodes CASGTDSYEQYF.

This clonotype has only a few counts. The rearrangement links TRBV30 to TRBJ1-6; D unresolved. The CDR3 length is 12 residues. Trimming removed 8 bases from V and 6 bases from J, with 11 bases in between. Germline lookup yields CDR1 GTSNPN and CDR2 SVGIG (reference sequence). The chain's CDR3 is CAGSRSNSPLHF. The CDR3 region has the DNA TGTGCCGGCTCTCGGTCTAATTCACCCCTCCACTTT.

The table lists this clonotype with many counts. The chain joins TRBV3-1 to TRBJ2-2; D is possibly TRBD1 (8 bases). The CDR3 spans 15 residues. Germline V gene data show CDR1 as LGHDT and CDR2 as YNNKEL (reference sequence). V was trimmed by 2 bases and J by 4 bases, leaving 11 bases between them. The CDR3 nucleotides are TGTGCCAGCAGCCAACACAGGGGGGGCACCGGGGAGCTGTTTTTT. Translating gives CASSQHRGGTGELFF. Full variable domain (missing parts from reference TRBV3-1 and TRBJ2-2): DTAVSQTPKYLVTQMGNDKSIKCEQNLGHDTMYWYKQDSKKFLKIMFSYNNKELIINETVPNRFSPKSPDKAHLNLHINSLELGDSAVYFCASSQHRGGTGELFFGEGSRLTVL.

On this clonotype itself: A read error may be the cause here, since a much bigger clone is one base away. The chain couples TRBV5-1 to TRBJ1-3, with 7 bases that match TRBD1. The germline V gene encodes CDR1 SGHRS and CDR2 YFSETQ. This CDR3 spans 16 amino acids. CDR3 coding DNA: TGCGCCAGCAGCCAGGGACAGATATCCTCTAGAAACACCATATATTTT. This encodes CASSQGQISSRNTIYF.

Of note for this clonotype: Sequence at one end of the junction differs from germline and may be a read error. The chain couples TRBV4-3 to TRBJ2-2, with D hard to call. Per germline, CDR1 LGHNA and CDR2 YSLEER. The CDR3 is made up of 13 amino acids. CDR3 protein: CASSPKNTVELFF. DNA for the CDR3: TGCGCCAGCAGCCCCAAGAACACCGTGGAGCTGTTTTTT.

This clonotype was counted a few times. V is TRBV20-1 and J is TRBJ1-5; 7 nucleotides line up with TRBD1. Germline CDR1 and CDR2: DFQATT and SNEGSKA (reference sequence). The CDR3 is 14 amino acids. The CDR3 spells CTDRDGNSNQPQHF. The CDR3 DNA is TGCACTGACAGGGACGGGAATAGCAATCAGCCCCAGCATTTT.

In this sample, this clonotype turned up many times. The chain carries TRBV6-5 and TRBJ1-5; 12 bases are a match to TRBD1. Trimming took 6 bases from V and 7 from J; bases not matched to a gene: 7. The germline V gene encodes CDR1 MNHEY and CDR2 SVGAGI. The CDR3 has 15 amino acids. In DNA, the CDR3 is TGTGCCAGCAGCCCGGGACAGGGGGCGACGCAGCCCCAGCATTTT. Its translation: CASSPGQGATQPQHF.

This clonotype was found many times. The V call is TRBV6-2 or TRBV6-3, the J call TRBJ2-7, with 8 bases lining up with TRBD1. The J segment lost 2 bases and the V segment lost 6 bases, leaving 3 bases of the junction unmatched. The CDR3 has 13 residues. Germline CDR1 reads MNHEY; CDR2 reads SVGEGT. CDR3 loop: CASRRTGTYEQYF. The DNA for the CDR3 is TGTGCCAGCAGGCGGACAGGGACCTACGAGCAGTACTTC.

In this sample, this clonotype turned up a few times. Here the CDR3 reads CASSLLGTFYNEQFF. DNA for the CDR3: TGTGCCAGCAGCTTGTTGGGGACCTTCTACAATGAGCAGTTCTTC. The gene calls are TRBV13 and TRBJ2-1; tentatively, D is TRBD1 or TRBD2 (5 bases each). V lost 3 bases and J lost 3, with 12 bases in between. This CDR3 has 15 amino acids. CDR1 and CDR2 (germline): PRHDT, FYEKMQ (reference sequence).

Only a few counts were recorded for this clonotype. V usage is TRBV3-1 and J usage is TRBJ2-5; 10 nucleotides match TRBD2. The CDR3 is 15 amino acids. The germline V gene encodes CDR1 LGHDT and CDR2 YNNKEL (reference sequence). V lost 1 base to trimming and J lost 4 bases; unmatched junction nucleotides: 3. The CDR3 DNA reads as TGTGCCAGCAGCCAAGGGGTAGCGGGGGGAGAGACCCAGTACTTC. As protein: CASSQGVAGGETQYF.

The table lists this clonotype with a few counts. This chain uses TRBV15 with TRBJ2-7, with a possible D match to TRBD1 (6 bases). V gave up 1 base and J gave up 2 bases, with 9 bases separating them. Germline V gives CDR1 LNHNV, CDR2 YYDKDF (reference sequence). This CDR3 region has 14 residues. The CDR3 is CATSRAQGPYEQYF. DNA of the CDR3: TGTGCCACCAGCAGAGCACAGGGACCCTACGAGCAGTACTTC.

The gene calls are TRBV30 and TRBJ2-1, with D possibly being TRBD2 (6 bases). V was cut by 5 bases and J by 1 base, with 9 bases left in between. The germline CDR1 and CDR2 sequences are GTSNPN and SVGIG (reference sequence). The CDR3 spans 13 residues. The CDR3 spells CAWGRGSYNEQFF. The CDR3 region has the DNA TGTGCCTGGGGGCGGGGTTCCTACAATGAGCAGTTCTTC.

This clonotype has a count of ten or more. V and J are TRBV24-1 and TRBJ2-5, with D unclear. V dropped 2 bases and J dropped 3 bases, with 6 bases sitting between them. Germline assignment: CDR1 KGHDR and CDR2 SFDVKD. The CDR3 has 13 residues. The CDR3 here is CATSDSGKETQYF. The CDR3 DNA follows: TGTGCCACCAGTGATTCGGGCAAAGAGACCCAGTACTTC.

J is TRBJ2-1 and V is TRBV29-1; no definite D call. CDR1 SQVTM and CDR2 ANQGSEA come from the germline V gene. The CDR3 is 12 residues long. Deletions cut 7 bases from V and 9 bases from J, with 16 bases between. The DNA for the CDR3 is TGCAGCGGCCGGGTGTCGGCTGGTGAGCAGTTCTTC. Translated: CSGRVSAGEQFF.